These T cell receptor beta chains were read from a single sample in a study of regulatory T cells in long-lasting Graves disease. A single record per CDR3 protein comes from TCRdb applying MiXCR to the multiplex PCR reads. In the table there are 540,000 or so distinct CDR3 sequences, roughly 12% of which are singletons. Another study also made use of these data, one on T cells in Graves' hyperthyroidism and ophthalmopathy.

The sequenced sample was peripheral blood mononuclear cells (PBMCs), obtained at new diagnosis, from a patient treated with antithyroid drugs. The source of these receptors is a man in his thirties or forties with Graves disease. Both conserved end residues are part of each CDR3. Each record gives: J gene, D gene, clone size, V gene, CDR3 protein, CDR3 DNA. The D gene is left open where the match is weak. Clone size, where shown, is once, few, many, or a class for clones that have expanded.

j_gene: TRBJ2-7
d_gene: TRBD1
abundance: once
v_gene: TRBV4-2
CDR3aa: CASRSGTANSYEQYF
CDR3nt: TGTGCCAGCAGATCCGGGACAGCGAATTCCTACGAGCAGTACTTC

j_gene: TRBJ2-5
d_gene: .
abundance: many
v_gene: TRBV10-3
CDR3aa: CAISETAGNLLAQYF
CDR3nt: TGTGCCATCAGTGAGACGGCAGGGAACCTTTTGGCCCAGTACTTC

j_gene: TRBJ2-3
d_gene: TRBD1
abundance: few
v_gene: TRBV7-9
CDR3aa: CASSLGGGARDTQYF
CDR3nt: TGTGCCAGCAGCTTAGGAGGGGGCGCGAGGGATACGCAGTATTTT

j_gene: TRBJ2-7
d_gene: TRBD1
abundance: .
v_gene: TRBV20-1
CDR3aa: CSARNPGTEYEQYF
CDR3nt: TGCAGTGCTCGAAACCCCGGGACAGAGTACGAGCAGTACTTC

j_gene: TRBJ2-3
d_gene: .
abundance: few
v_gene: TRBV5-8
CDR3aa: CASGTWDGTDTQYF
CDR3nt: TGTGCCAGCGGTACATGGGACGGCACAGATACGCAGTATTTT

j_gene: TRBJ2-7
d_gene: .
abundance: many
v_gene: TRBV7-2
CDR3aa: CASSLALGNHPYEQYF
CDR3nt: TGTGCCAGCAGCTTAGCGCTGGGAAATCACCCCTACGAGCAGTACTTC

j_gene: TRBJ1-5
d_gene: TRBD1
abundance: many
v_gene: TRBV15
CDR3aa: CATSRGTGPWAQHF
CDR3nt: TGTGCCACCAGCAGAGGGACAGGACCTTGGGCCCAGCATTTT

j_gene: TRBJ2-7
d_gene: TRBD2
abundance: many
v_gene: TRBV28
CDR3aa: CASAGREQYF
CDR3nt: TGTGCCAGTGCCGGGAGGGAGCAGTACTTC

j_gene: TRBJ1-4
d_gene: TRBD1
abundance: .
v_gene: TRBV5-1
CDR3aa: CASSRDSGGGLFF
CDR3nt: TGCGCCAGCAGCCGGGACAGTGGAGGGGGGCTGTTTTTT

j_gene: TRBJ1-1
d_gene: .
abundance: many
v_gene: TRBV28
CDR3aa: CASHPGGVWNTEAFF
CDR3nt: TGTGCCAGTCACCCGGGGGGGGTCTGGAACACTGAAGCTTTCTTT

j_gene: TRBJ1-1
d_gene: .
abundance: many
v_gene: TRBV10-2
CDR3aa: CASSEFITNTEAFF
CDR3nt: TGCGCCAGCAGTGAATTTATAACGAACACTGAAGCTTTCTTT

j_gene: TRBJ2-1
d_gene: .
abundance: .
v_gene: TRBV3-1
CDR3aa: CASSQDPARYQAYNEQFF
CDR3nt: TGTGCCAGCAGCCAAGACCCGGCTCGATATCAGGCCTACAATGAGCAGTTCTTC

j_gene: TRBJ2-2
d_gene: .
abundance: many
v_gene: TRBV15
CDR3aa: CATSRDRRLNTGELFF
CDR3nt: TGTGCCACCAGCAGAGATAGGCGACTGAACACCGGGGAGCTGTTTTTT

j_gene: TRBJ2-3
d_gene: .
abundance: few
v_gene: TRBV5-1
CDR3aa: CASGPAGTTDTQYF
CDR3nt: TGCGCCAGCGGACCAGCCGGGACCACAGATACGCAGTATTTT

j_gene: TRBJ2-7
d_gene: TRBD1
abundance: few
v_gene: TRBV7-9
CDR3aa: CASSLLGLETGVYEQYF
CDR3nt: TGTGCCAGCAGCTTGTTAGGCCTCGAGACAGGGGTCTACGAGCAGTACTTC

j_gene: TRBJ1-4
d_gene: .
abundance: .
v_gene: TRBV20-1
CDR3aa: CSARVRGEKLFF
CDR3nt: TGCAGTGCCAGGGTCAGGGGTGAAAAACTGTTTTTT

j_gene: TRBJ2-2
d_gene: TRBD2
abundance: .
v_gene: TRBV7-9
CDR3aa: CAIQGTSGRADTGELFF
CDR3nt: TGTGCCATCCAAGGGACTAGCGGGAGGGCGGACACCGGGGAGCTGTTTTTT

j_gene: TRBJ1-1
d_gene: .
abundance: many
v_gene: TRBV20-1
CDR3aa: CSASAGRGTEAFF
CDR3nt: TGCAGTGCTAGTGCAGGTCGGGGGACTGAAGCTTTCTTT

j_gene: TRBJ1-4
d_gene: .
abundance: .
v_gene: TRBV10-3
CDR3aa: CAISPDGLKLFF
CDR3nt: TGTGCCATCAGCCCCGACGGGTTAAAACTGTTTTTT

j_gene: TRBJ2-1
d_gene: .
abundance: .
v_gene: TRBV20-1
CDR3aa: CSVGPSPVEQFF
CDR3nt: TGCAGTGTAGGGCCCTCCCCTGTTGAGCAGTTCTTC

j_gene: TRBJ1-4
d_gene: TRBD1
abundance: many
v_gene: TRBV5-1
CDR3aa: CASSLDGRGHSEGLFF
CDR3nt: TGCGCCAGCAGCTTGGATGGCAGGGGGCACTCAGAGGGACTGTTTTTT

j_gene: TRBJ1-2
d_gene: .
abundance: many
v_gene: TRBV27
CDR3aa: CASRLGRANYGYTF
CDR3nt: TGTGCCAGCAGATTGGGGAGGGCAAACTATGGCTACACCTTC

j_gene: TRBJ1-2
d_gene: .
abundance: few
v_gene: TRBV20-1
CDR3aa: CSFARDGGDYGYTF
CDR3nt: TGCAGTTTTGCTAGGGACGGAGGGGACTATGGCTACACCTTC

j_gene: TRBJ1-2
d_gene: .
abundance: .
v_gene: TRBV14
CDR3aa: CASSQVGSSYKYTF
CDR3nt: TGTGCCAGCAGCCAAGTTGGGTCATCTTACAAGTACACCTTC

j_gene: TRBJ2-3
d_gene: TRBD2
abundance: many
v_gene: TRBV7-9
CDR3aa: CASSSSLAGSPDTQYF
CDR3nt: TGTGCCAGCAGCTCCTCACTAGCGGGAAGTCCCGATACGCAGTATTTT

j_gene: TRBJ1-1
d_gene: TRBD1
abundance: .
v_gene: TRBV13
CDR3aa: CASSSPQGGNTEAFF
CDR3nt: TGTGCCAGCAGCTCCCCCCAGGGGGGCAACACTGAAGCTTTCTTT

j_gene: TRBJ2-2
d_gene: .
abundance: few
v_gene: TRBV4-1
CDR3aa: CASSQVRRTPGTGELFF
CDR3nt: TGCGCCAGCAGCCAAGTTCGGAGGACCCCGGGTACCGGGGAGCTGTTTTTT

j_gene: TRBJ2-7
d_gene: TRBD2
abundance: many
v_gene: TRBV2
CDR3aa: CASTGLAGGSFYEQYF
CDR3nt: TGTGCCAGCACCGGACTAGCGGGAGGCTCCTTCTACGAGCAGTACTTC

j_gene: TRBJ2-3
d_gene: TRBD2
abundance: many
v_gene: TRBV20-1
CDR3aa: CSASRPGLAGLDTQYF
CDR3nt: TGCAGTGCTAGTCGACCGGGACTAGCGGGATTAGATACGCAGTATTTT

j_gene: TRBJ2-1
d_gene: .
abundance: few
v_gene: TRBV30
CDR3aa: CAWSAPPGAYNEQFF
CDR3nt: TGTGCCTGGAGTGCCCCGCCGGGGGCGTACAATGAGCAGTTCTTC

j_gene: TRBJ2-7
d_gene: .
abundance: few
v_gene: TRBV12-3/TRBV12-4
CDR3aa: CASSLRAGSPEQYF
CDR3nt: TGTGCCAGCAGTTTAAGGGCCGGGAGTCCCGAGCAGTACTTC

j_gene: TRBJ2-3
d_gene: .
abundance: few
v_gene: TRBV12-3/TRBV12-4
CDR3aa: CASSSSVSDTQYF
CDR3nt: TGTGCCAGCAGTTCTAGCGTCAGTGATACGCAGTATTTT

j_gene: TRBJ1-1
d_gene: TRBD1
abundance: many
v_gene: TRBV29-1
CDR3aa: CPRRQGAFF
CDR3nt: TGCCCGAGAAGACAGGGGGCTTTCTTT

j_gene: TRBJ2-7
d_gene: .
abundance: .
v_gene: TRBV5-4
CDR3aa: CASSLTRFSYEQYF
CDR3nt: TGTGCCAGCAGCTTGACCAGGTTCTCCTACGAGCAGTACTTC

j_gene: TRBJ2-1
d_gene: TRBD2
abundance: many
v_gene: TRBV20-1
CDR3aa: CSLQRGGVGNEQFF
CDR3nt: TGCAGTTTACAACGGGGGGGAGTGGGCAATGAGCAGTTCTTC

j_gene: TRBJ2-7
d_gene: TRBD2
abundance: .
v_gene: TRBV9
CDR3aa: CASSVSPNLAGGDEQYF
CDR3nt: TGTGCCAGCAGCGTATCCCCAAATTTAGCGGGAGGTGACGAGCAGTACTTC

j_gene: TRBJ2-1
d_gene: TRBD1
abundance: .
v_gene: TRBV18
CDR3aa: CASSLGQGARNEQLF
CDR3nt: TGTGCCAGCTCACTCGGACAGGGGGCGCGGAATGAGCAGCTCTTC

j_gene: TRBJ1-2
d_gene: TRBD1
abundance: many
v_gene: TRBV29-1
CDR3aa: CSGGQGNYGYTF
CDR3nt: TGCAGCGGTGGACAGGGGAACTATGGCTACACCTTC

j_gene: TRBJ2-3
d_gene: TRBD2
abundance: many
v_gene: TRBV5-5
CDR3aa: CASSLWQGGTDTQYF
CDR3nt: TGTGCCAGCAGCTTGTGGCAGGGAGGGACAGATACGCAGTATTTT

j_gene: TRBJ2-3
d_gene: TRBD1
abundance: .
v_gene: TRBV24-1
CDR3aa: CATSDIGTESTDTQYF
CDR3nt: TGTGCCACCAGTGATATCGGGACAGAAAGCACAGATACGCAGTATTTT

j_gene: TRBJ2-3
d_gene: .
abundance: few
v_gene: TRBV19
CDR3aa: CASTSRASGSTDTQYF
CDR3nt: TGTGCCAGTACCTCCCGCGCAAGCGGAAGCACAGATACGCAGTATTTT

j_gene: TRBJ2-7
d_gene: .
abundance: .
v_gene: TRBV4-2
CDR3aa: CASSQARGGSYEQYF
CDR3nt: TGTGCCAGCAGCCAAGCAAGGGGTGGATCATACGAGCAGTACTTC

j_gene: TRBJ2-2
d_gene: .
abundance: .
v_gene: TRBV3-1
CDR3aa: CASSTRGELFF
CDR3nt: TGTGCCAGCAGCACCCGCGGGGAGCTGTTTTTT

j_gene: TRBJ2-1
d_gene: TRBD2
abundance: many
v_gene: TRBV28
CDR3aa: CASMGGRIGEQFF
CDR3nt: TGTGCCAGCATGGGCGGGAGGATCGGGGAGCAGTTCTTC

j_gene: TRBJ1-5
d_gene: TRBD1
abundance: .
v_gene: TRBV7-9
CDR3aa: CASSQGQGGMPQHF
CDR3nt: TGTGCCAGCAGCCAGGGACAGGGGGGAATGCCCCAGCATTTT

j_gene: TRBJ2-5
d_gene: .
abundance: many
v_gene: TRBV6-1
CDR3aa: CASSGLKGSETQYF
CDR3nt: TGTGCCAGCAGTGGGCTGAAGGGATCGGAGACCCAGTACTTC

j_gene: TRBJ2-5
d_gene: .
abundance: .
v_gene: TRBV2
CDR3aa: CASSAGRGGETQYF
CDR3nt: TGTGCCAGCAGTGCGGGACGGGGTGGAGAGACCCAGTACTTC

j_gene: TRBJ1-5
d_gene: .
abundance: many
v_gene: TRBV18
CDR3aa: CASATDDSNQPQHF
CDR3nt: TGTGCCAGCGCGACGGATGATAGCAATCAGCCCCAGCATTTT

j_gene: TRBJ1-1
d_gene: .
abundance: .
v_gene: TRBV6-1
CDR3aa: CASRTISTVNTEAFF
CDR3nt: TGTGCCAGCAGGACTATTAGTACAGTGAACACTGAAGCTTTCTTT

j_gene: TRBJ1-2
d_gene: .
abundance: few
v_gene: TRBV9
CDR3aa: CASSPNDYGYTF
CDR3nt: TGTGCCAGCAGCCCCAACGACTATGGCTACACCTTC

j_gene: TRBJ2-2
d_gene: TRBD1
abundance: many
v_gene: TRBV20-1
CDR3aa: CSASRQGSTGELFF
CDR3nt: TGCAGTGCTAGTCGACAGGGGAGCACCGGGGAGCTGTTTTTT

j_gene: TRBJ2-1
d_gene: .
abundance: many
v_gene: TRBV30
CDR3aa: CAWSVRYNEQFF
CDR3nt: TGTGCCTGGAGTGTAAGGTACAATGAGCAGTTCTTC

j_gene: TRBJ2-1
d_gene: .
abundance: many
v_gene: TRBV20-1
CDR3aa: CSARDQRAGTYNEQFF
CDR3nt: TGCAGTGCTAGAGATCAAAGGGCGGGAACCTACAATGAGCAGTTCTTC